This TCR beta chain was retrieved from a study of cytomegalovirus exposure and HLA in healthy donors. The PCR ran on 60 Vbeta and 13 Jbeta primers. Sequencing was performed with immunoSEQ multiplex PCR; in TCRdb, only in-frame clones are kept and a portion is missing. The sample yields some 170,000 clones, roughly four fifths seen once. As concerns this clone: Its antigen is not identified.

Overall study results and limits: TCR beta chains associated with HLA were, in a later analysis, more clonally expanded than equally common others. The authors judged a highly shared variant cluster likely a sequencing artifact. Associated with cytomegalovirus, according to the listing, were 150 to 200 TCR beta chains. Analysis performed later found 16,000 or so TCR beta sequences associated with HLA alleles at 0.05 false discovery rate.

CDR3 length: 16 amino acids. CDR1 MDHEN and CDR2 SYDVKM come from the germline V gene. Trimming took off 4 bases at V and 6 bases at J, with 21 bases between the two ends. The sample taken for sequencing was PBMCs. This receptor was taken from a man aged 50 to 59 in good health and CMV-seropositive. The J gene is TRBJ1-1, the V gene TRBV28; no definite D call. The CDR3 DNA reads TGTGCCAGCAGTTCGCAGGAAGGGAGGGTTCGGGCTGAAGCTTTCTTT. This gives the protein CASSSQEGRVRAEAFF.